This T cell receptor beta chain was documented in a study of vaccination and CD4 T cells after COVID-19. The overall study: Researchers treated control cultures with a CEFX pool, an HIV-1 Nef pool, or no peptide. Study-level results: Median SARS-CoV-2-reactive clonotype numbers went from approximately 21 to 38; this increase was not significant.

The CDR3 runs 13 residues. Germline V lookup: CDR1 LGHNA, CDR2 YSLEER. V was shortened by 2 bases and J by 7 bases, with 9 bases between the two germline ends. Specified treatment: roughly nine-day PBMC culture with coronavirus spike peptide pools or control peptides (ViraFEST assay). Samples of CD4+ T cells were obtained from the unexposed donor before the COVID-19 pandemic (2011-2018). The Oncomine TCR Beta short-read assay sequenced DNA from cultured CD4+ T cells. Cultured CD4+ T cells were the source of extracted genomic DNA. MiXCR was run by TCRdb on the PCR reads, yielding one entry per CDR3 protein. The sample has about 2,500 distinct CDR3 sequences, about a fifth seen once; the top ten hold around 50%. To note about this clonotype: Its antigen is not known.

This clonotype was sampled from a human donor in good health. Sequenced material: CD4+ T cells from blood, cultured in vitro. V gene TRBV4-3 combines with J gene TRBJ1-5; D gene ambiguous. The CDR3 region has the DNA TGCGCCAGCAGCCAACTTAGGGAACAGCCCCAGCATTTT. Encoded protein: CASSQLREQPQHF.